Listed here are 31 T cell receptor beta chains from one sample, sequenced in a study of cytomegalovirus exposure and HLA in healthy donors. The PCR ran on 60 Vbeta and 13 Jbeta primers. Here immunoSEQ multiplex PCR was the method, and the copy in TCRdb shows in-frame clones only, minus some. The table has around 150,000 clones, more than 70% seen once. The sample comprised PBMCs. These receptor sequences come from a man aged 50-59 years in good health and CMV-seropositive.

Remarks on this clone: Distinct nucleotide sequences in the sample also encode this CDR3. The chain is built from TRBV5-1 and TRBJ2-7; D is perhaps TRBD2 (6 bases). Trimming took 0 bases from V and 2 from J, leaving 9 bases between them. Germline V gene sequence: CDR1 SGHRS, CDR2 YFSETQ. CDR3 length equals 14 residues. The CDR3 DNA reads as TGCGCCAGCAGCTTGGAGGGAGGCCCCTACGAGCAGTACTTC. It is translated as CASSLEGGPYEQYF. Full variable domain (rest looked up from reference TRBV5-1 and TRBJ2-7): KAGVTQTPRYLIKTRGQQVTLSCSPISGHRSVSWYQQTPGQGLQFLFEYFSETQRNKGNFPGRFSGRQFSNSRSEMNVSTLELGDSALYLCASSLEGGPYEQYFGPGTRLTVT.

As concerns this clone: An end of the junction differs from the germline gene, which may be a read error. V and J are TRBV7-7 and TRBJ2-5; 8 bases line up with TRBD1. The CDR3 spans 16 residues. Germline-derived CDR1 and CDR2 are SSHAT and FNYEAQ (reference sequence). CDR3 DNA: TGTGCTAGCAGCGCTCAGGGGGCTTGGGGACGGAGGACCCAGTACTTC. The encoded protein is CASSAQGAWGRRTQYF.

The chain uses TRBV27 and TRBJ2-3; TRBD2 matches 8 bases. The CDR3 is 14 residues long. The germline V gene encodes CDR1 MNHEY and CDR2 SMNVEV (reference sequence). Trimming at V came to 5 bases and at J to 6 bases, leaving 7 bases not matched to a gene. CDR3 nucleotides: TGTGCCAGCAGTGAAACGGGGGGGCGGGATACGCAGTATTTT. Its protein product is CASSETGGRDTQYF.

The chain has TRBV7-2 and TRBJ2-5; TRBD2 might be the D (6 bases). This CDR3 has 14 amino acids. The germline V gene encodes CDR1 SGHTA and CDR2 FQGNSA. The V gene lost 2 bases and the J gene lost 1 base, with 8 bases spanning the gap. The CDR3 DNA is TGTGCCAGCAGCTTACGGCGGGGCCAAGAGACCCAGTACTTC. As protein: CASSLRRGQETQYF.

The rearrangement links TRBV5-6 to TRBJ1-3, with D tentatively TRBD1 (6 bases). CDR1 is SGHDT, CDR2 YYEEEE, per germline. CDR3 length: 15 amino acids. With 6 bases removed from V and 2 bases from J, the gap between germline ends came to 15 bases. CDR3 residues: CASIQGTAPGNTIYF. The CDR3 bases are TGTGCCAGCATCCAGGGGACCGCACCTGGAAACACCATATATTTT.

This clone is a singleton in its sample. V usage is TRBV29-1 and J usage is TRBJ2-2, with D possibly being TRBD2 (7 bases). V lost 4 bases, J lost 4 bases, and 19 bases lay in between. CDR3 length equals 16 residues. Germline CDR1 reads SQVTM; CDR2 reads ANQGSEA. Here the CDR3 DNA reads TGCAGCGTTGGCCCTAGGGGGGGCGCCGGCACCGGGGAGCTGTTTTTT. As protein: CSVGPRGGAGTGELFF.

This clone showed up just a few times. The rearrangement uses TRBV7-8 and TRBJ2-5, with 11 bases that match TRBD2. V lost 5 bases, J lost 5 bases, and 13 bases stayed unmatched. This CDR3 region has 17 residues. Germline V CDR1 and CDR2: SGHVS, FQNEAQ. CDR3 in DNA: TGTGCCAGCAGCCCTAGGAGGATGGTAGCGGGAGGGGAGACCCAGTACTTC. Encoded protein: CASSPRRMVAGGETQYF. The full variable domain, completed using reference TRBV7-8 and TRBJ2-5, is GAGVSQSPRYKVAKRGQDVALRCDPISGHVSLFWYQQALGQGPEFLTYFQNEAQLDKSGLPSDRFFAERPEGSVSTLKIQRTQQEDSAVYLCASSPRRMVAGGETQYFGPGTRLLVL.

In this sample, this clone turned up a few times. V gene TRBV5-8 combines with J gene TRBJ2-7; TRBD2 matches at 8 bases. Losses at the gene ends were 0 bases for V and 6 bases for J; bases not matched to a gene: 5. CDR3 length equals 14 residues. The germline CDR1 and CDR2 sequences are SGHTS and YDEGEE. The CDR3 reads CASSLVRGGREQYF. DNA of the CDR3: TGTGCCAGCAGCTTGGTACGGGGGGGCCGCGAGCAGTACTTC.

J is TRBJ1-1 and V is TRBV6-4; perhaps TRBD1 as D (5 bases). Looked up from germline, CDR1 is MRHNA and CDR2 is SNTAGT. The CDR3 consists of 13 residues. V gave up 2 bases and J gave up 1 base, with 5 bases separating them. CDR3 sequence: CASSDQGNTEAFF. The CDR3 region has the DNA TGTGCCAGCAGTGACCAGGGGAACACTGAAGCTTTCTTT.

This chain uses TRBV5-6 with TRBJ2-3; 9 positions match TRBD2. The germline CDR1 and CDR2 sequences are SGHDT and YYEEEE. Germline trimming cut 1 base from V and 1 base from J; bases unmatched to any gene: 4. This CDR3 spans 16 amino acids. CDR3 residues: CASSLLTSGGTDTQYF. The CDR3, as DNA: TGTGCCAGCAGCTTGCTGACTAGCGGAGGCACAGATACGCAGTATTTT.

This clone has only a few counts. The chain combines TRBV7-9 with TRBJ1-1, with 8 bases aligning to TRBD1. V was clipped by 2 bases and J by 1 base; unmatched bases: 6. Germline CDR1 SEHNR, CDR2 FQNEAQ (reference sequence). There are 16 residues in the CDR3. DNA for the CDR3: TGTGCCAGCAGCTTAACTTTAGGGACAGGGAACACTGAAGCTTTCTTT. It yields the protein CASSLTLGTGNTEAFF.

V usage is TRBV27 and J usage is TRBJ1-2; TRBD1 matches at 12 bases. The CDR3 extends over 15 amino acids. Germline assignment: CDR1 MNHEY and CDR2 SMNVEV (reference sequence). The J segment lost 5 bases and the V segment lost 1 base, leaving 2 bases of the junction unmatched. The CDR3 loop is CASSLLGQGAYGYTF. CDR3 DNA: TGTGCCAGCAGTTTATTGGGACAGGGGGCTTATGGCTACACCTTC.

The rearrangement links TRBV27 to TRBJ1-2; D is undetermined. The CDR3 runs to 13 residues. The germline CDR1 and CDR2 sequences are MNHEY and SMNVEV (reference sequence). Trimming shortened V by 8 bases and J by 4 bases, and 14 bases separated the two germline ends. CDR3: CASSIGGGYGYTF. The CDR3 DNA reads TGTGCCAGCTCCATCGGAGGAGGCTATGGCTACACCTTC.

Note on this clone: It is unclear where the CDR3 begins or ends on the DNA, so no DNA is shown, and the CDR3 is as TCRdb lists it. The chain links TRBV12-5 to TRBJ1-3. The CDR3 is 11 amino acids long, termini counted. In germline, CDR1 is LGHNT, CDR2 FRNRAP. CDR3 sequence reads: CASGFGAGIHF.

The V and J genes are TRBV19 and TRBJ2-5, with D unclear. This CDR3 spans 15 amino acids. CDR1 LNHDA and CDR2 SQIVND come from the germline V gene (reference sequence). V gave up 4 bases and J gave up 0 bases, with 12 bases separating them. CDR3 in DNA: TGTGCCAGTAGTACCTCCGGGTCGTACCAAGAGACCCAGTACTTC. This codes for CASSTSGSYQETQYF.

In the case of this clone: The germline gene is not matched at one end of the junction; a read error may be the cause. The chain links TRBV7-9 to TRBJ1-2; 8 positions agree with TRBD1. The CDR3 totals 14 residues. Germline CDR1 and CDR2: SEHNR and FQNEAQ (reference sequence). CDR3 protein: CSSSVGTGTYGYTF. CDR3 sequence (DNA): TGTTCCAGCAGCGTCGGGACAGGAACTTATGGCTACACCTTC.

The J gene is TRBJ1-4, the V gene TRBV5-1, with unresolved D. Germline V gene sequence: CDR1 SGHRS, CDR2 YFSETQ. V was pared by 2 bases and J by 12 bases, with 17 bases between. The CDR3 loop spans 14 amino acids. The CDR3 is CASSLRSASEELFF. The CDR3 bases are TGCGCCAGCAGCTTAAGGTCGGCAAGCGAAGAACTGTTTTTT.

A few counts support this clone. The genes are TRBV11-2 and TRBJ1-2; the match to TRBD1 covers 9 bases. The CDR3 has 14 amino acids. V lost 5 bases and J lost 8; bases outside the gene matches: 9. Per the germline V gene, CDR1 is SGHAT and CDR2 is FQNNGV. CDR3: CASSLLGQGGGYTF. DNA for the CDR3: TGTGCCAGCAGCCTACTGGGACAGGGTGGCGGCTACACCTTC.

This chain links TRBV27 with TRBJ1-2, with D maybe TRBD1 (6 bases). The V gene lost 3 bases and the J gene lost 2 bases, with 7 bases spanning the gap. CDR3 size: 13 residues. Germline CDR1 is MNHEY and CDR2 is SMNVEV (reference sequence). The CDR3 here is CASSLGQNYGYTF. As DNA, the CDR3 is TGTGCCAGCAGTTTGGGACAAAACTATGGCTACACCTTC.

The chain has TRBV27 and TRBJ2-7; D may be TRBD2 (6 bases). CDR3 length: 15 residues. Trimming stripped 5 bases from V and 0 bases from J, with 14 bases between. Germline V CDR1 and CDR2: MNHEY, SMNVEV (reference sequence). The chain's CDR3 is CASSLDGGYSYEQYF. The CDR3 DNA sequence: TGTGCCAGCAGTCTCGACGGGGGTTACTCCTACGAGCAGTACTTC.

The chain links TRBV6-1 to TRBJ1-5; 7 bases fit TRBD1. The V segment lost 6 bases and the J segment 3 bases; nucleotides outside the gene matches: 2. This CDR3 comprises 13 residues. Germline values: CDR1 MNHNS, CDR2 SASEGT. The CDR3 is CASRDRYNQPQHF. The DNA for the CDR3 is TGTGCCAGCAGGGACAGGTACAATCAGCCCCAGCATTTT.

This rearrangement joins TRBV19 to TRBJ1-2, with D unclear. The V end was cut by 0 bases, the J end by 8 bases, with 7 bases between. Germline CDR1 and CDR2: LNHDA and SQIVND (reference sequence). CDR3 length equals 12 residues. The CDR3 spells CASSIDRFGYTF. Here the CDR3 DNA reads TGTGCCAGTAGTATAGATCGTTTCGGCTACACCTTC. Filled out from reference TRBV19 and TRBJ1-2, the complete variable domain reads DGGITQSPKYLFRKEGQNVTLSCEQNLNHDAMYWYRQDPGQGLRLIYYSQIVNDFQKGDIAEGYSVSREKKESFPLTVTSAQKNPTAFYLCASSIDRFGYTFGSGTRLTVV.

This chain joins TRBV25-1 and TRBJ1-3; no clear D gene. V gave up 2 bases and J gave up 5 bases, with 10 bases separating them. Germline V gene sequence: CDR1 MGHDK, CDR2 SYGVNS. This CDR3 contains 14 residues. The CDR3 here is CASSEGGVRNTIYF. DNA for the CDR3: TGTGCCAGCAGTGAAGGCGGGGTCCGAAACACCATATATTTT.

This clone is a singleton in its sample. V gene TRBV5-5 combines with J gene TRBJ1-1, with 10 bases that match TRBD1. This CDR3 contains 15 residues. V gave up 4 bases and J gave up 2 bases; unmatched junction bases: 5. Germline values: CDR1 SGHKS, CDR2 YYEKEE (reference sequence). The chain's CDR3 is CASSIRDRGNTEAFF. Here the CDR3 DNA reads TGTGCCAGCAGCATCCGGGACAGGGGAAACACTGAAGCTTTCTTT.

V and J are TRBV19 and TRBJ1-5, with D perhaps matching TRBD1 (6 bases). The CDR3 loop spans 13 amino acids. Looked up from germline, CDR1 is LNHDA and CDR2 is SQIVND (reference sequence). V was pared by 5 bases and J by 4 bases, with 9 bases between. The CDR3 sequence is CASSPDRNQPQHF. The CDR3 coding sequence is TGTGCCAGTAGTCCCGACAGGAATCAGCCCCAGCATTTT. Full variable domain (outside the CDR3, taken from reference TRBV19 and TRBJ1-5): DGGITQSPKYLFRKEGQNVTLSCEQNLNHDAMYWYRQDPGQGLRLIYYSQIVNDFQKGDIAEGYSVSREKKESFPLTVTSAQKNPTAFYLCASSPDRNQPQHFGDGTRLSIL.

The chain joins TRBV18 to TRBJ2-1; 7 bases are shared with TRBD2. The CDR3 is made up of 13 amino acids. Trimming at V came to 0 bases and at J to 7 bases, leaving 0 bases not matched to a gene. Germline V gene sequence: CDR1 KGHSH, CDR2 LQKENI. CDR3 in DNA: TGTGCCAGCTCACCACCGGGAGGGAATGAGCAGTTCTTC. Encoded protein: CASSPPGGNEQFF. Combining the CDR3 with reference TRBV18 and TRBJ2-1 gives the whole variable domain NAGVMQNPRHLVRRRGQEARLRCSPMKGHSHVYWYRQLPEEGLKFMVYLQKENIIDESGMPKERFSAEFPKEGPSILRIQQVVRGDSAAYFCASSPPGGNEQFFGPGTRLTVL.

This sequence joins TRBV4-2 and TRBJ2-5, with D perhaps matching TRBD2 (5 bases). Germline values: CDR1 LGHNA, CDR2 YNFKEQ. The CDR3 consists of 14 residues. Trimming shortened V by 1 base and J by 5 bases, and 11 bases separated the two germline ends. CDR3 sequence: CASSQGGAGETQYF. The CDR3 region has the DNA TGTGCCAGCAGCCAAGGGGGTGCGGGCGAGACCCAGTACTTC.

This chain links TRBV29-1 with TRBJ2-7; D call uncertain. Germline-derived CDR1 and CDR2 are SQVTM and ANQGSEA. The CDR3 sequence is 11 residues long. With 4 bases removed from V and 3 bases from J, the gap between germline ends came to 7 bases. The CDR3 reads CSVGQNYEQYF. CDR3 coding DNA: TGCAGCGTTGGTCAGAACTACGAGCAGTACTTC.

The CDR3 DNA follows: TGTGCCAGCAGTTACCCAGCGGGGAACATCTACGAGCAGTACTTC. As protein: CASSYPAGNIYEQYF. This rearrangement joins TRBV6-6 to TRBJ2-7, with 7 bases that match TRBD2. CDR3 length equals 15 residues. Germline loops: CDR1 MNHNY, CDR2 SVGAGI (reference sequence). V gave up 2 bases and J gave up 3 bases; unmatched junction bases: 7.

CDR3 in DNA: TGTGCCAGCAGCTTGGACTGGGAATCCTACACTAGCACAGATACGCAGTATTTT. Translated, it gives CASSLDWESYTSTDTQYF. The V and J genes are TRBV11-3 and TRBJ2-3; possibly TRBD2 for D (5 bases). CDR1 SGHNT and CDR2 YENEEA come from the germline V gene. The CDR3 covers 18 residues. Trimming removed 3 bases at V and 0 bases at J, with 19 bases between.

The chain couples TRBV19 to TRBJ1-1; perhaps TRBD1 as D (6 bases). The CDR3 sequence is 15 residues long. The V end lost 7 bases, the J end lost 3 bases, and 18 bases lay between the germline ends. The germline gives CDR1 LNHDA, CDR2 SQIVND (reference sequence). In nucleotides, the CDR3 is TGTGCCAGTACCCTAAATCTGGGGGCTTACACTGAAGCTTTCTTT. Its translation is CASTLNLGAYTEAFF.